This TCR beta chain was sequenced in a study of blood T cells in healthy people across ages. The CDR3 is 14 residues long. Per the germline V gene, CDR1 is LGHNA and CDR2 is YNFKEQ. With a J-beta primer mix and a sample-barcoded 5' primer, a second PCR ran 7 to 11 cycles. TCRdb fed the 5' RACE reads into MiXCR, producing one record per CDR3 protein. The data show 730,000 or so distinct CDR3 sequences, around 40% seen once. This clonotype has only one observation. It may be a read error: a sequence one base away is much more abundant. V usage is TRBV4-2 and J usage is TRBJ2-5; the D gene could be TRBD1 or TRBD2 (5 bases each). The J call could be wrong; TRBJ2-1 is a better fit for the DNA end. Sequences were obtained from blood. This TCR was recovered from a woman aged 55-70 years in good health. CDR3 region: CASSQENRGETQFF. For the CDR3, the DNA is TGTGCCAGCAGCCAAGAAAATCGAGGGGAGACCCAGTTCTTC.